The 29 T cell receptor beta chains in this list originate from one sample, sequenced in a study of vaccination and CD4 T cells after COVID-19. MiXCR, run by TCRdb on the PCR reads, gives a single entry per CDR3 protein. The data hold fewer than 20,000 distinct CDR3 sequences, with 55% to 80% observed a single time. The material was CD4+ T cells from blood, obtained after SARS-CoV-2 vaccination. The receptor set was obtained from a human donor who had recovered from COVID-19.

V and J are TRBV10-3 and TRBJ2-1, with TRBD2 matching 16 bases. Unmatched junction bases numbered 8, after V lost 0 bases and J lost 12 bases. Germline values: CDR1 ENHRY, CDR2 SYGVKD. CDR3 length: 17 amino acids. The CDR3 region is CAISESTGTSGRARQFF. The DNA for the CDR3 is TGTGCCATCAGTGAGTCGACTGGGACTAGCGGGAGGGCTAGGCAGTTCTTC.

This clonotype was counted only a few times. The chain joins TRBV15 to TRBJ1-5; D may be TRBD1 (6 bases). Trimming pared 5 bases from V and 4 bases from J, leaving 12 bases between. This CDR3 has 14 amino acids. The germline V gene has CDR1 LNHNV and CDR2 YYDKDF (reference sequence). CDR3 coding DNA: TGTGCCACCAGCTGGGGGCAGGGGAATCAGCCCCAGCATTTT. Its translation: CATSWGQGNQPQHF.

The chain employs TRBV20-1 and TRBJ2-5, with 7 nucleotides matching TRBD2. V was pared by 0 bases and J by 5 bases, with 6 bases of the junction left unmatched. CDR3 length equals 14 residues. Germline loops: CDR1 DFQATT, CDR2 SNEGSKA (reference sequence). CDR3 coding DNA: TGCAGTGCTAGAGATCAAGCGGGATGGGAGACCCAGTACTTC. Its protein product is CSARDQAGWETQYF.

The rearrangement links TRBV18 to TRBJ1-5; tentative D call: TRBD1 (5 bases). Germline V gene lookup returns CDR1 KGHSH and CDR2 LQKENI. This CDR3 contains 15 residues. V lost 5 bases to trimming and J lost 4 bases, with 15 bases between them. Here the CDR3 reads CASSRTQGRNQPQHF. The DNA of the CDR3 is TGTGCCAGCTCAAGAACTCAGGGTAGAAATCAGCCCCAGCATTTT.

The chain links TRBV6-1 to TRBJ1-5; 7 bases are shared with TRBD1. Germline V gene sequence: CDR1 MNHNS, CDR2 SASEGT. CDR3 length equals 15 residues. Trimming removed 4 bases from V and 3 bases from J; junction bases left unmatched: 6. The CDR3 reads CASSAAGGSNQPQHF. The CDR3 DNA reads as TGTGCCAGCAGTGCAGCAGGGGGGTCCAATCAGCCCCAGCATTTT.

CDR3 coding DNA: TGTGCCAGCAGTTACATTACAGGCGGGGAGCAGTACTTC. Translation: CASSYITGGEQYF. The gene calls are TRBV6-5 and TRBJ2-7; possibly TRBD1 or TRBD2 for D (5 bases each). Germline lookup yields CDR1 MNHEY and CDR2 SVGAGI. V was clipped by 2 bases and J by 7 bases, with 12 bases between them. This CDR3 is built from 13 residues.

This clonotype appeared once. The V gene is TRBV28, the J gene TRBJ2-5; D unclear. Germline loops: CDR1 MDHEN, CDR2 SYDVKM. Trimming stripped 7 bases from V and 1 base from J, with 7 bases between. The CDR3 sequence is 12 residues long. DNA for the CDR3: TGTGCCAGCACTTTCGGCCAAGAGACCCAGTACTTC. Amino acid sequence: CASTFGQETQYF.

This sequence joins TRBV2 and TRBJ1-5; D might be TRBD1 (6 bases). The CDR3 runs to 13 residues. The germline CDR1 and CDR2 sequences are SNHLY and FYNNEI. Deletions cut 7 bases from V and 1 base from J, with 8 bases between. CDR3 sequence (DNA): TGTGCCAGCAAGGGGGGAAGCAATCAGCCCCAGCATTTT. Its protein is CASKGGSNQPQHF.

The chain combines TRBV7-2 with TRBJ2-3, with TRBD1 identical over 9 bases. Germline CDR1 SGHTA, CDR2 FQGNSA. The CDR3 is 19 amino acids. The ends lost 2 bases at V and 5 bases at J; junction bases unmatched: 17. CDR3 bases: TGTGCCAGCAGCTTATTAGGACAGGGGTCCCTCCACAGATTAGATACGCAGTATTTT. Protein sequence: CASSLLGQGSLHRLDTQYF.

The J gene is TRBJ2-3, the V gene TRBV7-3, with D perhaps being TRBD1 or TRBD2 (5 bases each). The V end was cut by 0 bases, the J end by 6 bases, with 16 bases between. Germline CDR1 SGHTA, CDR2 FQGTGA. The CDR3 covers 16 residues. This CDR3 is CASSLTGTPVSDTQYF. The CDR3 DNA follows: TGTGCCAGCAGCTTAACCGGGACCCCCGTTAGTGATACGCAGTATTTT. The whole variable domain, filled in from reference TRBV7-3 and TRBJ2-3, reads GAGVSQTPSNKVTEKGKYVELRCDPISGHTALYWYRQSLGQGPEFLIYFQGTGAADDSGLPNDRFFAVRPEGSVSTLKIQRTERGDSAVYLCASSLTGTPVSDTQYFGPGTRLTVL.

The chain joins TRBV7-6 to TRBJ2-7; D perhaps matches TRBD2 (5 bases). The CDR3 is made up of 16 amino acids. Germline loops: CDR1 SGHVS, CDR2 FNYEAQ. V lost 5 bases, J lost 2 bases, and 19 bases lay in between. The CDR3 reads CASSRDDRGSAYEQYF. The CDR3 DNA follows: TGTGCCAGCAGCCGGGATGACCGGGGAAGCGCCTACGAGCAGTACTTC.

The gene calls are TRBV6-1 and TRBJ1-5; D not certain. Germline loops: CDR1 MNHNS, CDR2 SASEGT. V was cut by 6 bases and J by 3 bases, with 15 bases left in between. This CDR3 is built from 15 residues. CDR3 in amino acids: CASSPETGFNQPQHF. The CDR3 coding sequence is TGTGCCAGCAGCCCAGAGACGGGGTTCAATCAGCCCCAGCATTTT.

J is TRBJ1-2 and V is TRBV7-8; D remains unclear. Trimming left V 2 bases short and J 8 bases short, with 18 bases between. CDR1 is SGHVS and CDR2 is FQNEAQ in the germline V gene. The CDR3 contains 15 residues. In DNA form, the CDR3 reads TGTGCCAGCAGCTTAATTTACCGGGGATCGGAAGGCTACACCTTC. Its translation is CASSLIYRGSEGYTF.

This chain joins TRBV15 and TRBJ1-2; maybe TRBD1 (5 bases). CDR3 length equals 18 residues. Looked up from germline, CDR1 is LNHNV and CDR2 is YYDKDF (reference sequence). V was trimmed by 1 base and J by 3 bases, leaving 21 bases between them. Here the CDR3 DNA reads TGTGCCACCAGCAGAGCCCCAGGGACTAGTGGCCCCTACTATGGCTACACCTTC. It is translated as CATSRAPGTSGPYYGYTF.

This clonotype was found once. The genes are TRBV7-2 and TRBJ2-2, with TRBD2 identical over 7 bases. There are 16 residues in the CDR3. V lost 6 bases and J lost 3; bases outside the gene matches: 10. The V gene's germline CDR1 is SGHTA and CDR2 FQGNSA. The CDR3 bases are TGTGCCAGCAGATTTTGGGGCGGGAGTGACACCGGGGAGCTGTTTTTT. Translation: CASRFWGGSDTGELFF. The full variable domain, its missing parts supplied by reference TRBV7-2 and TRBJ2-2, is GAGVSQSPSNKVTEKGKDVELRCDPISGHTALYWYRQSLGQGLEFLIYFQGNSAPDKSGLPSDRFSAERTGGSVSTLTIQRTQQEDSAVYLCASRFWGGSDTGELFFGEGSRLTVL.

The J gene is TRBJ1-4, the V gene TRBV20-1, with a possible D match to TRBD1 (6 bases). Looked up from germline, CDR1 is DFQATT and CDR2 is SNEGSKA (reference sequence). The CDR3 extends over 15 amino acids. V dropped 6 bases and J dropped 8 bases, with 22 bases sitting between them. CDR3 region: CSAPNSRGGGEKLFF. CDR3 DNA: TGCAGTGCCCCGAACTCACGGGGGGGCGGGGAAAAACTGTTTTTT.

This clonotype was picked up a small number of times. V usage is TRBV20-1 and J usage is TRBJ1-4, with D possibly being TRBD1 (6 bases). Between the trimmed V and J ends, which lost 8 bases and 8 bases, there was a span of 27 bases. The CDR3 is made up of 16 amino acids. Germline CDR1 DFQATT, CDR2 SNEGSKA (reference sequence). Written as DNA, the CDR3 is TGCAGTCCCTCATCTGCGGGGGCCACACCTTCGGAAAAACTGTTTTTT. Amino acids: CSPSSAGATPSEKLFF.

This clonotype came up once. This chain uses TRBV28 with TRBJ2-1; 10 nucleotides match TRBD1. V trimming: 8 bases; J trimming: 10 bases; junction bases outside the gene matches: 8. The CDR3 runs to 13 residues. CDR1 and CDR2 (germline): MDHEN, SYDVKM. CDR3 amino acids: CASHGQGGKEQFF. The CDR3 nucleotides read TGTGCCAGCCATGGACAGGGGGGAAAAGAGCAGTTCTTC.

This clonotype was recorded a few times. This rearrangement joins TRBV20-1 to TRBJ2-3, with D unresolved. Per the germline V gene, CDR1 is DFQATT and CDR2 is SNEGSKA (reference sequence). V gave up 5 bases and J gave up 0 bases, with 6 bases separating them. The CDR3 runs 12 residues. This CDR3 reads CSAVSSTDTQYF. CDR3 sequence (DNA): TGCAGTGCTGTGTCTAGCACAGATACGCAGTATTTT.

The chain links TRBV6-5 to TRBJ2-5, with 7 bases aligning to TRBD1. The CDR3 runs to 16 residues. V dropped 2 bases and J dropped 5; count of bases not matched to a gene: 11. Germline-derived CDR1 and CDR2 are MNHEY and SVGAGI. CDR3 in amino acids: CASSYQWSGGRETQYF. CDR3 sequence (DNA): TGTGCCAGCAGTTACCAGTGGTCAGGGGGAAGGGAGACCCAGTACTTC.

DNA of the CDR3: TGTGCCAGCTCACCACCTAAGGGGCATCAGCCCCAGCATTTT. It translates to CASSPPKGHQPQHF. The rearrangement uses TRBV18 and TRBJ1-5, with D possibly being TRBD1 (5 bases). V lost 0 bases, J lost 5 bases, and 8 bases lay in between. Germline V CDR1 and CDR2: KGHSH, LQKENI. This CDR3 comprises 14 residues.

This chain connects TRBV5-1 to TRBJ1-1; 8 bases line up with TRBD1. The trim removed 7 bases at V and 5 bases at J, leaving 7 bases unmatched. The CDR3 loop spans 13 amino acids. CDR1 and CDR2 from the germline V gene are SGHRS and YFSETQ. CDR3 in amino acids: CASRLTGGTEAFF. CDR3 in DNA: TGCGCCAGCCGGCTAACAGGGGGGACTGAAGCTTTCTTT.

The chain combines TRBV20-1 with TRBJ1-1; possibly TRBD1 for D (6 bases). Germline CDR1 DFQATT, CDR2 SNEGSKA (reference sequence). The CDR3 consists of 12 residues. CDR3 in DNA: TGCAGGGCATCACAGGGAAGGACTGAAGCTTTCTTT. Its translation: CRASQGRTEAFF.

This rearrangement joins TRBV6-1 to TRBJ2-7, with 13 bases identical to TRBD2. V shed 8 bases and J 3 bases; nucleotides not matched to a gene: 16. The CDR3 runs 18 residues. Looked up from germline, CDR1 is MNHNS and CDR2 is SASEGT. The CDR3 is CASGRGQGLAGSNYEQYF. The DNA of the CDR3 is TGTGCCAGCGGCCGAGGACAGGGACTAGCGGGAAGTAACTACGAGCAGTACTTC.

This clonotype was recorded only once. The CDR3 DNA is TGTGCCAGCAGCTTAGATAGGCTAGCGGGCCACCCCTACAATGAGCAGTTCTTC. Protein: CASSLDRLAGHPYNEQFF. The rearrangement links TRBV7-8 to TRBJ2-1; 8 bases line up with TRBD2. The CDR3 spans 18 residues. V lost 1 base, J lost 2 bases, and 10 bases stayed unmatched. The germline gives CDR1 SGHVS, CDR2 FQNEAQ.

The chain links TRBV27 to TRBJ1-1; maybe TRBD1 (5 bases). The ends were cut back, 7 bases at V and 0 bases at J, with 12 bases in the middle. CDR3 length equals 14 residues. CDR1 is MNHEY and CDR2 is SMNVEV in the germline V gene (reference sequence). CDR3 DNA sequence: TGTGCCAGCACCGACGGCAGGGTGAACACTGAAGCTTTCTTT. Its translation: CASTDGRVNTEAFF.

The V and J genes are TRBV6-5 and TRBJ2-3; 7 bases are a match to TRBD2. Germline V CDR1 and CDR2: MNHEY, SVGAGI. V was pared by 3 bases and J by 3 bases, with 3 bases of the junction left unmatched. This CDR3 contains 14 residues. The chain's CDR3 is CASSYAGVTDTQYF. CDR3 DNA sequence: TGTGCCAGCAGTTATGCGGGAGTGACAGATACGCAGTATTTT.

The chain is built from TRBV29-1 and TRBJ2-5; D not resolved. V was shortened by 5 bases and J by 5 bases, with 9 bases between the two germline ends. The CDR3 runs to 11 residues. The V gene's germline CDR1 is SQVTM and CDR2 ANQGSEA. CDR3 sequence reads: CSVPRRETQYF. As DNA, the CDR3 is TGCAGCGTTCCGAGGCGGGAGACCCAGTACTTC.

This chain connects TRBV11-2 to TRBJ1-2; no definite D call. V dropped 5 bases and J dropped 4 bases, with 5 bases sitting between them. Per the germline V gene, CDR1 is SGHAT and CDR2 is FQNNGV. The CDR3 contains 11 residues. In DNA form, the CDR3 reads TGTGCCAGCAGCGAAATCTATGGCTACACCTTC. Residues: CASSEIYGYTF. Combining the CDR3 with reference TRBV11-2 and TRBJ1-2 gives the whole variable domain EAGVAQSPRYKIIEKRQSVAFWCNPISGHATLYWYQQILGQGPKLLIQFQNNGVVDDSQLPKDRFSAERLKGVDSTLKIQPAKLEDSAVYLCASSEIYGYTFGSGTRLTVV.